The present entry profiles one T cell receptor beta chain with its context. Here immunoSEQ multiplex PCR was the method, and the copy in TCRdb shows in-frame clones only, minus some. The table lists approximately 59,000 clones, roughly 96% of them singletons. The data derive from a study of technical replicates of blood from a few donors. This TCR was sampled from a human donor in good health. Some clones in this sample may be carry-over from other donors' samples. Sequencing was carried out using PBMCs.

This CDR3 reads CASSPPEREGVYNEQFF. Written as DNA, the CDR3 is TGTGCCAGCAGCCCACCTGAGCGGGAGGGGGTCTACAATGAGCAGTTCTTC. The rearrangement uses TRBV9 and TRBJ2-1, with TRBD2 identical over 10 bases. The V gene end was trimmed by 4 bases and the J gene end by 3 bases; junction bases not matched to a gene: 10. This CDR3 region has 17 residues. The germline V gene has CDR1 SGDLS and CDR2 YYNGEE.